These 2 T cell receptor beta chains came from one sample sequenced in a study of cytomegalovirus exposure and HLA in healthy donors. In the PCR, 60 Vbeta and 13 Jbeta primers were used. Some clones are missing from TCRdb's copy, which holds only in-frame ones; the method was immunoSEQ multiplex PCR. This sample has approximately 220,000 clones, with more than 60% found just once. Material: PBMCs. The source of these receptors is a woman in her thirties in good health and CMV-seronegative.

This clone has only a few counts. The chain uses TRBV5-1 and TRBJ2-2; 11 nucleotides align to TRBD2. Germline CDR1 and CDR2: SGHRS and YFSETQ. The length of the CDR3 is 14 residues. The junction had 2 bases not matched to a gene; V was cut back by 4 bases and J by 6 bases. DNA of the CDR3: TGCGCCAGCAGCGAGGGACTAGCGGCCGGGGAGCTGTTTTTT. This codes for CASSEGLAAGELFF.

The chain joins TRBV9 to TRBJ2-1, with 14 nucleotides matching TRBD2. This CDR3 region has 15 residues. Germline CDR1 SGDLS, CDR2 YYNGEE. Losses at the gene ends were 3 bases for V and 8 bases for J; bases not matched to a gene: 4. CDR3 in amino acids: CASSAPGLAGDEQFF. The CDR3 DNA reads as TGTGCCAGCAGCGCCCCGGGACTAGCGGGAGATGAGCAGTTCTTC.